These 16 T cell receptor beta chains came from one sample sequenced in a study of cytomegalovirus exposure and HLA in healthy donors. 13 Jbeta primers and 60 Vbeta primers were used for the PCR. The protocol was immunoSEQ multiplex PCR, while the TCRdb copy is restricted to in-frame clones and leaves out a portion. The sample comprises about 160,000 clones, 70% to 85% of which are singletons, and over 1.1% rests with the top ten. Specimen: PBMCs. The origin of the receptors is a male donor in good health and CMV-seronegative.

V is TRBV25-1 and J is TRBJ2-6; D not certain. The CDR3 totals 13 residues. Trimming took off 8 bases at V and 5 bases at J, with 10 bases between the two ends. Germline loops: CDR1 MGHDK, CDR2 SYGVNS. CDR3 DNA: TGTGCCAGCTTCGACGACAGGGCCAACGTCCTGACTTTC. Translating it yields CASFDDRANVLTF.

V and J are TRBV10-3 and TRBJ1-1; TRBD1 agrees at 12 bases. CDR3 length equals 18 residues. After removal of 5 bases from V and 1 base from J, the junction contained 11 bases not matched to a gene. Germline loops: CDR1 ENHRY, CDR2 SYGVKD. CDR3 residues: CAISPRGQGALANTEAFF. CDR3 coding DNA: TGTGCCATCAGTCCGAGGGGACAGGGGGCTTTGGCGAACACTGAAGCTTTCTTT.

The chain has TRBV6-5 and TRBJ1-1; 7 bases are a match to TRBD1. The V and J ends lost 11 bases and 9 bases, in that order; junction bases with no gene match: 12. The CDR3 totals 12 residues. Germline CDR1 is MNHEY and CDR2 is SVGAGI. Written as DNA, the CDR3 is TGTGCCGTACACTCAAATAGGGGGCAAGCTTTCTTT. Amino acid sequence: CAVHSNRGQAFF.

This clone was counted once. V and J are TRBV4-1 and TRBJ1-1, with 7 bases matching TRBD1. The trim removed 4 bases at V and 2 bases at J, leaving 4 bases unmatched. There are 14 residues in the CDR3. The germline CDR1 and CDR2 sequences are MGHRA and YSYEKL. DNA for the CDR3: TGCGCCAGCAGCCCCGGACAGGTTAACACTGAAGCTTTCTTT. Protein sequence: CASSPGQVNTEAFF.

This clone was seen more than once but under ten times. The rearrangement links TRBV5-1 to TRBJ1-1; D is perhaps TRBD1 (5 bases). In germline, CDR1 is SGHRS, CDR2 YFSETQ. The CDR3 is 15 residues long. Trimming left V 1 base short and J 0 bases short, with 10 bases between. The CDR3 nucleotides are TGCGCCAGCAGCTTGTTGCAGGGCGTGAACACTGAAGCTTTCTTT. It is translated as CASSLLQGVNTEAFF.

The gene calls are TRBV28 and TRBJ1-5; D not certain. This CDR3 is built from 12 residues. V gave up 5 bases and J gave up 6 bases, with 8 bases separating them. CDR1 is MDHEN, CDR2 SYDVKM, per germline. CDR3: CASSHNSQPQHF. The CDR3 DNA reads TGTGCCAGCAGTCATAACAGTCAGCCCCAGCATTTT.

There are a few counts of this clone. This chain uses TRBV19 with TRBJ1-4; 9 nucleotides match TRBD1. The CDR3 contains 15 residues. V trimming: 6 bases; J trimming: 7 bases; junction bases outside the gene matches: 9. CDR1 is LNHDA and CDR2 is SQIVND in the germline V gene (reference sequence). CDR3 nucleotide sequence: TGTGCCAGTAGGACCACAGGGGGCACCAGTGAAAAACTGTTTTTT. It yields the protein CASRTTGGTSEKLFF.

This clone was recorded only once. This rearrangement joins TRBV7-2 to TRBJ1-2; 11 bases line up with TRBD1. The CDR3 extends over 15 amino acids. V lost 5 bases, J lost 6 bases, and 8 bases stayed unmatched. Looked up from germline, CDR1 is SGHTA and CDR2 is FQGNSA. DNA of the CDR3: TGTGCCAGCAGCACCCGGACAGGGGGCGAGGATGGCTACACCTTC. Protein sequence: CASSTRTGGEDGYTF.

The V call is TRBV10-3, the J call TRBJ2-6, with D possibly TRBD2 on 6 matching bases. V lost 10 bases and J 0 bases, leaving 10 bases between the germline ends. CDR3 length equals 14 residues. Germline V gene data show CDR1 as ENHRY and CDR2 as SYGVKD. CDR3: CATPLASGANVLTF. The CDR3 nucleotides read TGTGCCACCCCACTAGCCTCTGGGGCCAACGTCCTGACTTTC.

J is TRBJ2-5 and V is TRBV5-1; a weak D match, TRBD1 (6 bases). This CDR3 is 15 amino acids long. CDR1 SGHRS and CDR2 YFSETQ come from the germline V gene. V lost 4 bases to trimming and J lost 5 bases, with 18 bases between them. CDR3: CASSKDSLRVETQYF. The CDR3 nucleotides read TGCGCCAGCAGCAAGGACAGTCTTCGTGTCGAGACCCAGTACTTC.

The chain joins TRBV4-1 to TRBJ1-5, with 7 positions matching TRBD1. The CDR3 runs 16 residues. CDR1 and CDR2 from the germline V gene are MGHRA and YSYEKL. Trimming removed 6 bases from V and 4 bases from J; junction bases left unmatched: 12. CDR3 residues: CASRLNPGQLNQPQHF. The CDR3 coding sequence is TGCGCCAGCAGACTGAACCCGGGACAGCTAAATCAGCCCCAGCATTTT.

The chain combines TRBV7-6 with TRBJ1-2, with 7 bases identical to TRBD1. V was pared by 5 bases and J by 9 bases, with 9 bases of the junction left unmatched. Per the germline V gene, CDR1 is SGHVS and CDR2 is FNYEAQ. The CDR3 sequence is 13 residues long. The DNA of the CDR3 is TGTGCCAGCAGCAGCCACCAGGGACAGAGCTACACCTTC. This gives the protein CASSSHQGQSYTF. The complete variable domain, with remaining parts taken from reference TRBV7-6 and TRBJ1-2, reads GAGVSQSPRYKVTKRGQDVALRCDPISGHVSLYWYRQALGQGPEFLTYFNYEAQQDKSGLPNDRFSAERPEGSISTLTIQRTEQRDSAMYRCASSSHQGQSYTFGSGTRLTVV.

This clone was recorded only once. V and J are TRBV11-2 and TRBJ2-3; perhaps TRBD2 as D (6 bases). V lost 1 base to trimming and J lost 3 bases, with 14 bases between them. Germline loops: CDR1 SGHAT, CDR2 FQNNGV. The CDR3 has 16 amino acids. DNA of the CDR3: TGTGCCAGCAGCTTAGTCGGGGCGGGGAGGACAGATACGCAGTATTTT. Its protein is CASSLVGAGRTDTQYF.

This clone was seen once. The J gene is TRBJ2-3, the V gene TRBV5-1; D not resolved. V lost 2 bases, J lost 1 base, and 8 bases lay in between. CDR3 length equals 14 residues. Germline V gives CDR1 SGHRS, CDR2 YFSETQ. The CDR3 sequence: CASSLRQGTDTQYF. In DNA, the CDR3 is TGCGCCAGCAGCTTAAGACAAGGCACAGATACGCAGTATTTT.

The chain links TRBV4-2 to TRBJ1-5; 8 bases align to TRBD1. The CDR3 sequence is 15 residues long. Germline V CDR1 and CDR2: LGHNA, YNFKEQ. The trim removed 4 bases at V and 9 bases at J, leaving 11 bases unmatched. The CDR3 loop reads CASSLDRGYPLPQHF. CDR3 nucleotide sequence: TGTGCCAGCAGCCTCGACAGGGGCTATCCATTGCCCCAGCATTTT.

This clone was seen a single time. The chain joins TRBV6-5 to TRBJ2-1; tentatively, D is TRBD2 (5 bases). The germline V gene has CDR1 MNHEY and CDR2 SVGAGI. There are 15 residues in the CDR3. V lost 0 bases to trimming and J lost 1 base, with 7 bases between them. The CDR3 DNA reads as TGTGCCAGCAGTTACTCGCGGGCATCCTACAATGAGCAGTTCTTC. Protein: CASSYSRASYNEQFF.